This T cell receptor beta chain comes out of a study of cytomegalovirus exposure and HLA in healthy donors (dated by TCRdb to 2016 to 2017). Concerning the study at large: The roughly 670 repertoires of the first cohort and the approximately 130 validation repertoires were produced on the same platform, according to a later analysis. The study aimed to test whether signatures of past pathogen exposure could be identified by cataloging public T cell receptors. In addition to the first cohort of roughly 700 subjects, a separate validation cohort of 120 different subjects was used. To predict cytomegalovirus infection status, the study brought together high-throughput TCR immunosequencing, statistical association of individual TCRs with disease status, and machine learning. Broad study findings and their caveats: Subsequent analysis determined that TCRs grouped into clusters in the first cohort also showed a tendency toward co-occurrence across the roughly 110 validation repertoires, and approximately 94% of cluster scores exceeded 0. The validation cohort had no HLA typing available for a later analysis, so co-occurrence within that cohort was assessed over all 120 or so repertoires. In both the original and validation cohorts, the classifier was reported to diagnose cytomegalovirus status with high specificity and sensitivity. In vitro tests confirmed that a few of the cytomegalovirus-associated TCR beta chains recognize cytomegalovirus antigens. According to the authors, the approach could potentially be generalized to other disease states and immunological phenotypes. Most TCR sequences were observed very rarely across donors, whereas some public TCRs were present in many individuals. The study listed 164 TCR beta chains as associated with cytomegalovirus.

The donors belonged to the validation cohort of about 120 subjects, which was separate from the approximately 700-subject first cohort. Comments on this clone: The antigen it binds to is not known. Base quality data are lacking; no much larger clone is found one base away.

The library was made by the immunoSEQ multiplex PCR assay. The paper's data handling went like this. A statistical classification framework was developed to diagnose cytomegalovirus status using the catalog of TCR beta chain sequences. Not all clones reach the TCRdb copy of this immuneACCESS table, which keeps in-frame sequences only. Checked studies attribute under half of the gap to unresolved V genes and leave the rest unexplained. The DNA was the basis for D and trimming; V, J and clone size are from that table. Across this sample there are tens of thousands of clones, with 89% seen only once. More than 0.95% of the sample lies in the top ten. From the germline V gene, CDR1 is SGHVS and CDR2 is FQNEAQ. The CDR3 contains 17 residues, cysteine and phenylalanine counted. Only the CDR3 DNA stays, 51 bases, in frame from base 1. V trim: 5 bases; J trim: 3 bases; unmatched bases: 9.

The clonotype comes from a woman aged 18-29 years in good health and CMV-seronegative. Source material: PBMCs. The sequence joins TRBV7-8 to TRBJ2-3, with TRBD2 identical over 12 junction bases. CDR3 protein: CASSPRLAGARTDTQYF. The bases read TGTGCCAGCAGCCCAAGACTAGCGGGGGCCAGGACAGATACGCAGTATTTT. The CDR3 plus the reference TRBV7-8 and TRBJ2-3 genes for the other parts give the full variable domain: GAGVSQSPRYKVAKRGQDVALRCDPISGHVSLFWYQQALGQGPEFLTYFQNEAQLDKSGLPSDRFFAERPEGSVSTLKIQRTQQEDSAVYLCASSPRLAGARTDTQYFGPGTRLTVL.